This T cell receptor (beta chain) was found in a study of blood T cell repertoires in COVID-19. Overall study: Sites across the United States, Italy and Spain contributed samples from acute and convalescent COVID-19. The cDNA or gDNA used as material had been derived from T cells, B-cell-depleted T cells, or PBMCs.

Authors' analysis steps: Amplification with reference gene primers provided the estimates of nucleated cell counts. TCRdb's copy holds only in-frame clones and misses some; the assay was immunoSEQ multiplex PCR. The DNA gave D and trimming, while V, J and clone size come from that table. The table lists roughly 30,000 clones, roughly 90% of them singletons. Trimming removed 7 bases at V and 0 bases at J, with 12 bases between. This CDR3 comprises 15 residues. Per the germline V gene, CDR1 is MNHEY and CDR2 is SVGAGI. The sample holds one count of this clone. The TCR comes from a human donor in a cohort sampled during active COVID-19. The sample taken for sequencing was peripheral blood. This chain links TRBV6-5 with TRBJ2-2; D perhaps matches TRBD2 (5 bases). The CDR3 spells CASIAGRTNTGELFF. Here the CDR3 DNA reads TGTGCCAGCATCGCGGGCCGAACGAACACCGGGGAGCTGTTTTTT.